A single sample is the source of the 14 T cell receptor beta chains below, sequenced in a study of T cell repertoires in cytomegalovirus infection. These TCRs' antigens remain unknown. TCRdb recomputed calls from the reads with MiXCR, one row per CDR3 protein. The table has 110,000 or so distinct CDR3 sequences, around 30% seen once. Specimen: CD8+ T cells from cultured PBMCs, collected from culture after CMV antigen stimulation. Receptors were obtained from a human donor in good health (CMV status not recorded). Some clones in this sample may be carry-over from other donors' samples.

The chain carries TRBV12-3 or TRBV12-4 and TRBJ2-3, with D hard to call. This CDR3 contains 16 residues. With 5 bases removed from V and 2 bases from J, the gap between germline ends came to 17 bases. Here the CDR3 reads CASSPLSYGDTDTQYF. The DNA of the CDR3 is TGTGCCAGCAGTCCGCTAAGTTACGGTGACACAGATACGCAGTATTTT.

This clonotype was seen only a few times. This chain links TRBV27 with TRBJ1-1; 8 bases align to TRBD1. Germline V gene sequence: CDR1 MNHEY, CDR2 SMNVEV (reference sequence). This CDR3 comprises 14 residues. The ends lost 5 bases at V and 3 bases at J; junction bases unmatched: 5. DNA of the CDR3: TGTGCCAGCAGTCAGGGGGCAGGGGACACTGAAGCTTTCTTT. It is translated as CASSQGAGDTEAFF.

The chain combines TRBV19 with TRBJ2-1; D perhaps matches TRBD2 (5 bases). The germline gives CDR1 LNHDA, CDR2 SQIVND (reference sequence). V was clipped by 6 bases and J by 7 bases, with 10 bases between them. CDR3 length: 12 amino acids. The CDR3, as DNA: TGTGCCAGTAGCCCCCCGGGGAATGAGCAGTTCTTC. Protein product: CASSPPGNEQFF. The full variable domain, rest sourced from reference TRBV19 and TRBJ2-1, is DGGITQSPKYLFRKEGQNVTLSCEQNLNHDAMYWYRQDPGQGLRLIYYSQIVNDFQKGDIAEGYSVSREKKESFPLTVTSAQKNPTAFYLCASSPPGNEQFFGPGTRLTVL.

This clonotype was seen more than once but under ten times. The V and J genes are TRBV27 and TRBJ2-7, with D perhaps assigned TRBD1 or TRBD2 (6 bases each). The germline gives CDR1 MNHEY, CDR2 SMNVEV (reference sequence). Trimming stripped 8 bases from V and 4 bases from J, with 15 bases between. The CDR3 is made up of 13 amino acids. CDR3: CASSMGGWYEQYF. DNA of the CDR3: TGTGCCAGCTCGATGGGGGGCTGGTACGAGCAGTACTTC.

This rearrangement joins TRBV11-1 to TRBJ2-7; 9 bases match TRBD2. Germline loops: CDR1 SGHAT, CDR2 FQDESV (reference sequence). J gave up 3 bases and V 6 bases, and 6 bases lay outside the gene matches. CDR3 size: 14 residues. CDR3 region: CASSSGTSIYEQYF. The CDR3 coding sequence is TGTGCCAGCAGTTCAGGGACTAGCATCTACGAGCAGTACTTC.

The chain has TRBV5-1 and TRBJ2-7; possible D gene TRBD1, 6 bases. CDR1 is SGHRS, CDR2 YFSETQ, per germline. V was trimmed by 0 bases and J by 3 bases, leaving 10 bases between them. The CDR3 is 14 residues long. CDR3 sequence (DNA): TGCGCCAGCAGCTTGGGGGACACACACTACGAGCAGTACTTC. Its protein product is CASSLGDTHYEQYF.

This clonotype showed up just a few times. The CDR3 spells CASRTGAGHEQFF. CDR3 in DNA: TGTGCCAGCAGGACAGGGGCTGGGCATGAGCAGTTCTTC. This chain uses TRBV12-3 or TRBV12-4 with TRBJ2-1; 8 nucleotides agree with TRBD1. Losses at the gene ends were 6 bases for V and 8 bases for J; bases not matched to a gene: 6. The CDR3 runs to 13 residues.

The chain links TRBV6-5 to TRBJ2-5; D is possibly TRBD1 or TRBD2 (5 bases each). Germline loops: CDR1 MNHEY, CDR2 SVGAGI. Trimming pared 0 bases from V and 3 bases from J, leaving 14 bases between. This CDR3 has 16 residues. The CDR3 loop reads CASSYSYGDGKETQYF. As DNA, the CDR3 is TGTGCCAGCAGTTACTCATACGGGGACGGGAAAGAGACCCAGTACTTC.

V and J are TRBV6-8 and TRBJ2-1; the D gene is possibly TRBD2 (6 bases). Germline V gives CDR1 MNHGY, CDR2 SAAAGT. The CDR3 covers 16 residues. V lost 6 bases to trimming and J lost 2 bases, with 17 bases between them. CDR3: CASRPDSGLAYNEQFF. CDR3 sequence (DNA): TGTGCCAGCAGACCGGATAGCGGTCTAGCCTACAATGAGCAGTTCTTC.

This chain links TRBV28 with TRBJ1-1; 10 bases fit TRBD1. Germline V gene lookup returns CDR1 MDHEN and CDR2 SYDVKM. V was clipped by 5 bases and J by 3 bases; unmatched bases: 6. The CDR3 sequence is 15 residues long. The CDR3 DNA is TGTGCCAGCAGTCCCAGACAGGGGGCATACACTGAAGCTTTCTTT. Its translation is CASSPRQGAYTEAFF.

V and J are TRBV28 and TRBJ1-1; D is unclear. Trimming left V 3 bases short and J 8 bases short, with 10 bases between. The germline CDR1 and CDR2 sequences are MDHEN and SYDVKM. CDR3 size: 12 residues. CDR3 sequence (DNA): TGTGCCAGCAGTTTTATGGGATACGAAGCTTTCTTT. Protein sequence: CASSFMGYEAFF.

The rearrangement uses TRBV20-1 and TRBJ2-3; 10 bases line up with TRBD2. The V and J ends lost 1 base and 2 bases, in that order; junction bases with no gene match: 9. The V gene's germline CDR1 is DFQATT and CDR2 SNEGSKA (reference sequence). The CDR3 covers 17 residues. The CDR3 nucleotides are TGCAGTGCTAGAGGGGGTTTTAGCGGGGGGCCCACAGATACGCAGTATTTT. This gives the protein CSARGGFSGGPTDTQYF.

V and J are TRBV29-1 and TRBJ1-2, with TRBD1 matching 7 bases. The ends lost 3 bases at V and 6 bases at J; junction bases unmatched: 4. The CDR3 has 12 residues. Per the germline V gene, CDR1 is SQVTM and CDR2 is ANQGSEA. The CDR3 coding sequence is TGCAGCGTTGACGAAGGGGGCGATGGCTACACCTTC. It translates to CSVDEGGDGYTF.

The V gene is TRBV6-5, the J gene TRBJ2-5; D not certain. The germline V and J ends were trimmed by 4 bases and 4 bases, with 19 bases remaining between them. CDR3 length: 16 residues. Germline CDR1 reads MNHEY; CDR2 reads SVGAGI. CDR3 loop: CASSFYFSELLETQYF. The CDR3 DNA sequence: TGTGCCAGCAGTTTTTACTTCAGCGAGTTGTTAGAGACCCAGTACTTC.